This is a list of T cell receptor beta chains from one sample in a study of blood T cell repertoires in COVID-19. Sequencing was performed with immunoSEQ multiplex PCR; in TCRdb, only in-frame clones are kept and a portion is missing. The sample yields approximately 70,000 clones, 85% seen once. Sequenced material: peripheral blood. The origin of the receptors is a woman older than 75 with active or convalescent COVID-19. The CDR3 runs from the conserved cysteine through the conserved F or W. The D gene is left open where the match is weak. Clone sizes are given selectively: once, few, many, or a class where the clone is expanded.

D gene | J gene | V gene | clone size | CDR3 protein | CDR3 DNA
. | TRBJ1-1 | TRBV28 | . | CASSLRTEAFF | TGTGCCAGCAGTTTACGGACTGAAGCTTTCTTT
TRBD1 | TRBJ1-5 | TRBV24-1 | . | CATSGPGTGLGNSQPQHF | TGTGCCACCAGTGGTCCCGGGACAGGGTTAGGGAATTCCCAGCCCCAGCATTTT
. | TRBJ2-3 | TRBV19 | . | CASSPQGTADTQYF | TGTGCCAGTAGTCCTCAGGGGACCGCAGATACGCAGTATTTT
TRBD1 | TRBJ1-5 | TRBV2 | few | CASSLFARQGSKPQHF | TGTGCCAGCAGTCTGTTCGCTCGACAGGGATCTAAGCCCCAGCATTTT
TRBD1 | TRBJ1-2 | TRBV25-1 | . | CASNPLGKDRFDGYTF | TGTGCCAGCAACCCCCTGGGCAAGGACAGGTTTGATGGCTACACCTTC
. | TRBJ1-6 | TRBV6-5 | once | CASSLAGTPDSPLHF | TGTGCCAGCAGTCTGGCCGGGACACCCGATTCACCCCTCCACTTT
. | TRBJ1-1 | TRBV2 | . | CASSEKFIRNTEAFF | TGTGCCAGCAGTGAAAAATTCATCAGGAACACTGAAGCTTTCTTT
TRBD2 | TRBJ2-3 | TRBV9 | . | CASSSLAGGMTDTQYF | TGTGCCAGCAGCTCGTTAGCGGGGGGGATGACAGATACGCAGTATTTT
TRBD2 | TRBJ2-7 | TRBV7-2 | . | CASSLATSGVYEQYF | TGTGCCAGCAGCTTAGCGACTAGCGGGGTGTACGAGCAGTACTTC
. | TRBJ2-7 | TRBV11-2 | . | CASSLAYEQYF | TGTGCCAGCAGCTTAGCGTACGAGCAGTACTTC
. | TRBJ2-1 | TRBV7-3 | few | CASTSTGQSEQFF | TGTGCCAGCACCAGTACAGGTCAGAGTGAGCAGTTCTTC
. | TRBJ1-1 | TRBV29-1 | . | CSVSPQGPGTEAFF | TGCAGCGTTTCGCCTCAGGGCCCAGGGACTGAAGCTTTCTTT